The 22 T cell receptor beta chains below come from one sample, sequenced in a study of T cells in Graves' hyperthyroidism and ophthalmopathy. Amplification of TCR beta CDR3 regions used RNA as the template. The TCR CDR3 was amplified in a first-round RT-PCR using the HTBI primer set. MiXCR, applied by TCRdb to the multiplex PCR reads, yields one record per CDR3 protein. The sample records approximately 620,000 distinct CDR3 sequences, around 16% being singletons. Material: blood. Receptors originate from a woman between 40 and 50 years old with Graves' ophthalmopathy.

The rearrangement links TRBV9 to TRBJ2-7; 8 bases agree with TRBD1. Looked up from germline, CDR1 is SGDLS and CDR2 is YYNGEE. The CDR3 runs to 17 residues. J lost 3 bases, V lost 0 bases, and 11 bases had no gene match. The CDR3: CASSVGDRGGVSYEQYF. For the CDR3, the DNA is TGTGCCAGCAGCGTAGGTGACAGGGGTGGGGTAAGCTACGAGCAGTACTTC. The variable domain in full, completed from reference TRBV9 and TRBJ2-7, reads DSGVTQTPKHLITATGQRVTLRCSPRSGDLSVYWYQQSLDQGLQFLIQYYNGEERAKGNILERFSAQQFPDLHSELNLSSLELGDSALYFCASSVGDRGGVSYEQYFGPGTRLTVT.

This clonotype showed up just a few times. The chain joins TRBV30 to TRBJ1-4; 7 nucleotides agree with TRBD1. Trimming took 8 bases from V and 8 from J; bases not matched to a gene: 8. Germline-derived CDR1 and CDR2 are GTSNPN and SVGIG (reference sequence). The CDR3 has 12 amino acids. CDR3: CASNRGGEKLFF. CDR3 bases: TGTGCCAGCAACAGGGGAGGAGAAAAACTGTTTTTT.

This clonotype appeared many times. This CDR3 is CATTLSTGGGNQPQHF. For the CDR3, the DNA is TGTGCCACCACCCTCTCAACGGGGGGAGGCAATCAGCCCCAGCATTTT. The chain couples TRBV28 to TRBJ1-5, with D possibly being TRBD1 (5 bases). The CDR3 totals 16 residues. V gave up 10 bases and J gave up 2 bases, with 21 bases separating them. The germline V gene encodes CDR1 MDHEN and CDR2 SYDVKM. Full variable domain (remainder filled in from reference TRBV28 and TRBJ1-5): DVKVTQSSRYLVKRTGEKVFLECVQDMDHENMFWYRQDPGLGLRLIYFSYDVKMKEKGDIPEGYSVSREKKERFSLILESASTNQTSMYLCATTLSTGGGNQPQHFGDGTRLSIL.

This clonotype has a handful of counts. The chain has TRBV20-1 and TRBJ1-2; possibly TRBD1 for D (6 bases). V lost 0 bases, J lost 8 bases, and 16 bases lay in between. Germline V gene data show CDR1 as DFQATT and CDR2 as SNEGSKA (reference sequence). This CDR3 spans 14 amino acids. CDR3 DNA: TGCAGTGCTAGAGATCCTCAGGGGTTTGGCGGCTACACCTTC. This codes for CSARDPQGFGGYTF.

This clonotype was picked up a small number of times. This chain links TRBV7-9 with TRBJ1-4; TRBD1 matches at 7 bases. V shed 5 bases, J shed 5 bases, and the junction held 14 bases outside the gene matches. The CDR3 runs to 17 residues. Germline loops: CDR1 SEHNR, CDR2 FQNEAQ (reference sequence). CDR3 nucleotides: TGTGCCAGCAGCGCTCCACAACCGGGACAGAAGAATGAAAAACTGTTTTTT. It translates to CASSAPQPGQKNEKLFF.

This clonotype was picked up many times. The rearrangement links TRBV11-2 to TRBJ1-4; 10 bases are a match to TRBD1. V trimming: 5 bases; J trimming: 12 bases; junction bases outside the gene matches: 6. This CDR3 contains 13 residues. CDR1 is SGHAT and CDR2 is FQNNGV in the germline V gene. The CDR3 nucleotides are TGTGCCAGCAGCCCGGGGACAGGGGAAGAACTGTTTTTT. This encodes CASSPGTGEELFF.

The sample holds a few counts of this clonotype. This chain uses TRBV12-3 or TRBV12-4 with TRBJ1-2; unclear D gene. Trimming cost V 4 bases and J 5 bases, with 11 bases left between them. The CDR3 has 13 residues. The CDR3 sequence: CASSSSPGYGYTF. In DNA, the CDR3 is TGTGCCAGCAGTTCCAGCCCCGGGTATGGCTACACCTTC.

This clonotype was observed a few times. The V call is TRBV6-1, the J call TRBJ1-2, with D tentatively TRBD1 (5 bases). The CDR3 contains 19 residues. Deletions cut 2 bases from V and 8 bases from J, with 30 bases between. Germline CDR1 reads MNHNS; CDR2 reads SASEGT. The CDR3 here is CASSELPGGEEFLTDGYTF. The CDR3 DNA reads as TGTGCCAGCAGTGAACTTCCTGGGGGGGAGGAATTTTTGACAGACGGCTACACCTTC.

The rearrangement links TRBV2 to TRBJ2-5; TRBD2 matches 8 bases. Looked up from germline, CDR1 is SNHLY and CDR2 is FYNNEI. V lost 5 bases and J lost 5; bases outside the gene matches: 4. There are 13 residues in the CDR3. The CDR3 here is CASSRAGEETQYF. DNA for the CDR3: TGTGCCAGCAGTCGAGCGGGAGAGGAGACCCAGTACTTC. Full variable domain (outside the CDR3, taken from reference TRBV2 and TRBJ2-5): EPEVTQTPSHQVTQMGQEVILRCVPISNHLYFYWYRQILGQKVEFLVSFYNNEISEKSEIFDDQFSVERPDGSNFTLKIRSTKLEDSAMYFCASSRAGEETQYFGPGTRLLVL.

In its sample, this clonotype was seen many times. The chain links TRBV24-1 to TRBJ2-1; D is tentatively TRBD1 or TRBD2 (5 bases each). V was trimmed by 5 bases and J by 6 bases, leaving 19 bases between them. Germline V gene lookup returns CDR1 KGHDR and CDR2 SFDVKD. The CDR3 is 16 amino acids. CDR3 residues: CATSGGPGPRPNEQFF. The CDR3, as DNA: TGTGCCACCAGTGGGGGACCGGGACCGCGTCCCAATGAGCAGTTCTTC.

This clonotype was observed many times. The V call is TRBV28, the J call TRBJ2-5; D not certain. The length of the CDR3 is 14 residues. Germline CDR1 is MDHEN and CDR2 is SYDVKM. The V end lost 5 bases, the J end lost 1 base, and 11 bases lay between the germline ends. The CDR3 reads CASSPPRVQETQYF. The CDR3 DNA reads TGTGCCAGCAGTCCCCCTAGAGTCCAAGAGACCCAGTACTTC.

Comments on this clonotype: A much larger clone lies one base from this, so it may be a read error. The chain has TRBV28 and TRBJ1-1; no reliable D call. This CDR3 region has 14 residues. V lost 10 bases and J lost 4, with 19 bases in between. Germline lookup yields CDR1 MDHEN and CDR2 SYDVKM. The CDR3 region is CATNAVLLSTEAFF. The CDR3 DNA follows: TGTGCCACCAACGCGGTTCTCCTGAGCACTGAAGCTTTCTTT.

There are a few counts of this clonotype. This chain links TRBV19 with TRBJ1-2; perhaps TRBD1 as D (5 bases). The CDR3 sequence is 13 residues long. Trimming stripped 5 bases from V and 3 bases from J, with 10 bases between. CDR1 and CDR2 from the germline V gene are LNHDA and SQIVND (reference sequence). In DNA form, the CDR3 reads TGTGCCAGTAGTGCAGGGTTAGACTATGGCTACACCTTC. Its translation is CASSAGLDYGYTF.

This clonotype came up a few times. The gene calls are TRBV29-1 and TRBJ2-4, with 14 positions matching TRBD2. Germline CDR1 reads SQVTM; CDR2 reads ANQGSEA. This CDR3 comprises 19 residues. V gave up 7 bases and J gave up 1 base; unmatched junction bases: 15. In DNA form, the CDR3 reads TGCAGCGCGACAACTCCGACTAGCGGGAGGGCCGGGGCCAAAAACATTCAGTACTTC. Protein product: CSATTPTSGRAGAKNIQYF.

This clonotype was detected a few times. The rearrangement links TRBV29-1 to TRBJ1-4, with D perhaps TRBD1 (5 bases). The CDR3 has 13 amino acids. Trimming cost V 8 bases and J 0 bases, with 10 bases left between them. In germline, CDR1 is SQVTM, CDR2 ANQGSEA. In nucleotides, the CDR3 is TGCAGCACTAAGACAGCAACTAATGAAAAACTGTTTTTT. Residues: CSTKTATNEKLFF.

This clonotype has ten or more counts. This chain uses TRBV27 with TRBJ2-7; 8 nucleotides align to TRBD2. The CDR3 contains 14 residues. In germline, CDR1 is MNHEY, CDR2 SMNVEV (reference sequence). V lost 6 bases and J lost 0; bases outside the gene matches: 4. The CDR3 protein is CASRISGNSYEQYF. The CDR3 DNA reads TGTGCCAGCAGGATTAGCGGGAACTCCTACGAGCAGTACTTC.

V is TRBV28 and J is TRBJ2-3, with TRBD2 matching 13 bases. Germline V gene lookup returns CDR1 MDHEN and CDR2 SYDVKM. J was trimmed by 1 base and V by 4 bases; bases with no gene match: 8. The CDR3 runs to 18 residues. In nucleotides, the CDR3 is TGTGCCAGCAGTTCGGGACTAGCGGGGTCGTTTGGCACAGATACGCAGTATTTT. Protein: CASSSGLAGSFGTDTQYF.

This clonotype was observed at least ten times. V is TRBV20-1 and J is TRBJ2-3; 7 positions agree with TRBD1. Germline V gives CDR1 DFQATT, CDR2 SNEGSKA (reference sequence). The CDR3 covers 14 residues. The V gene end was trimmed by 6 bases and the J gene end by 4 bases; junction bases not matched to a gene: 10. For the CDR3, the DNA is TGCAGTGCCATGAGGGGGCTCGAGTCAGATACGCAGTATTTT. Translating gives CSAMRGLESDTQYF.

This clonotype has at least ten counts. DNA for the CDR3: TGTGCCAGCAGTTTGAGACAGGGAGCCGAGCAGTACTTC. It is translated as CASSLRQGAEQYF. J is TRBJ2-7 and V is TRBV12-3 or TRBV12-4; 7 nucleotides agree with TRBD1. This CDR3 region has 13 residues. After removal of 3 bases from V and 6 bases from J, the junction contained 5 bases not matched to a gene.

This clonotype was detected ten times or more. This chain links TRBV11-2 with TRBJ1-2; 7 positions match TRBD1. Germline V gives CDR1 SGHAT, CDR2 FQNNGV. This CDR3 contains 14 residues. Trimming cost V 0 bases and J 9 bases; bases outside gene matches: 7. For the CDR3, the DNA is TGTGCCAGCAGCTTAGATCGGGACAGTCATCGCTACACCTTC. Its translation: CASSLDRDSHRYTF.

This clonotype was detected a few times. This chain joins TRBV6-1 and TRBJ2-2, with 7 bases fitting TRBD1. Germline CDR1 MNHNS, CDR2 SASEGT. Trimming took 6 bases from V and 3 from J; bases not matched to a gene: 7. The CDR3 loop spans 15 amino acids. The CDR3 sequence: CASRQGIGDTGELFF. Written as DNA, the CDR3 is TGTGCCAGCAGACAGGGGATAGGGGACACCGGGGAGCTGTTTTTT.

A few counts support this clonotype. The chain combines TRBV27 with TRBJ1-4, with D uncertain. This CDR3 contains 13 residues. Germline V gene sequence: CDR1 MNHEY, CDR2 SMNVEV (reference sequence). Trimming left V 3 bases short and J 4 bases short, with 6 bases between. This chain's CDR3 is CASSFGFNEKLFF. The CDR3 nucleotides read TGTGCCAGCAGTTTCGGGTTTAATGAAAAACTGTTTTTT.